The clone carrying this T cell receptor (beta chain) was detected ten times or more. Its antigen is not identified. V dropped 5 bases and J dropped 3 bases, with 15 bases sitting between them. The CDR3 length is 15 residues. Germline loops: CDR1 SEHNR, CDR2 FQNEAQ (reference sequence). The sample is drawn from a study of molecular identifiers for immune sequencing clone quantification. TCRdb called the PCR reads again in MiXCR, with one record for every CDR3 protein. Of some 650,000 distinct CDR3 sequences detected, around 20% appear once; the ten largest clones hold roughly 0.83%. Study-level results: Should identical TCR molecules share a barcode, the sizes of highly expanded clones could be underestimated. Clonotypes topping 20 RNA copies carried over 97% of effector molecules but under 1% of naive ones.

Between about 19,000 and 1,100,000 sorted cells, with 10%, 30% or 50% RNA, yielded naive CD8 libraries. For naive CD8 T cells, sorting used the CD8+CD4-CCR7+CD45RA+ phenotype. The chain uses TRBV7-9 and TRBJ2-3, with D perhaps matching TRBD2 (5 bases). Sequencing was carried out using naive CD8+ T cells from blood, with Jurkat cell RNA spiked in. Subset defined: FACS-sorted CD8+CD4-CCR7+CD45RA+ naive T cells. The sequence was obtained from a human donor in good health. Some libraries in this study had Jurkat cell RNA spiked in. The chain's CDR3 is CASSPRFEGTDTQYF. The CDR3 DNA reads TGTGCCAGCAGCCCAAGATTTGAGGGAACAGATACGCAGTATTTT.